These 25 T cell receptor beta chains were all obtained from the same sample, sequenced in a study of blood T cell repertoires in COVID-19 (dated by TCRdb to 2019 to 2021). Library prep was done by the immunoSEQ multiplex PCR assay. TCRdb re-hosts the immuneACCESS table, in-frame sequences only. Its copies lack some clones; in the studies checked, an unresolved V gene accounts for under half of them, and the cause for the rest is not known. Counted in this sample were about 150,000 clones; roughly 90% of them appeared once. Together, the top ten hold more than 1% of the sample. Sequenced: PBMCs or T cells enriched from blood (not recorded which). The receptors were sampled from a woman in her twenties or thirties with acute COVID-19.

This clone has only a few counts. V gene TRBV23-1 combines with J gene TRBJ1-2, with D possibly matching TRBD1 (6 bases). TRBV23-1 is labeled an ORF, and its function is uncertain. The CDR3 length is 12 residues. Trimming cost V 4 bases and J 8 bases, with 11 bases left between them. As DNA, the CDR3 is TGCGCCAGCAGTCGTACAGGGTTCGGCTACACCTTC. It specifies CASSRTGFGYTF.

The genes are TRBV10-3 and TRBJ1-2; TRBD1 matches 8 bases. CDR1 is ENHRY, CDR2 SYGVKD, per germline. V lost 9 bases and J lost 4; bases outside the gene matches: 10. The CDR3 is made up of 14 amino acids. The CDR3 protein is CAIRPDRDLYGYTF. The CDR3 nucleotides read TGTGCCATTCGACCGGACAGGGACCTCTATGGCTACACCTTC.

This clone was recorded a few times. The CDR3 reads CASSTGSYEQYF. For the CDR3, the DNA is TGTGCCAGCAGCACGGGGTCCTACGAGCAGTACTTC. This chain connects TRBV7-2 to TRBJ2-7, with D possibly TRBD2 on 5 matching bases. The germline V and J ends were trimmed by 5 bases and 1 base, with 6 bases remaining between them. This CDR3 contains 12 residues. Germline V gene sequence: CDR1 SGHTA, CDR2 FQGNSA.

The CDR3 nucleotides read TGTGCCAGCAGCCCGGGGGCGGGAGTGTTGAGCGAGCAGTACTTC. As protein: CASSPGAGVLSEQYF. The chain has TRBV5-8 and TRBJ2-7; possible D gene TRBD2, 7 bases. Germline-derived CDR1 and CDR2 are SGHTS and YDEGEE. V was shortened by 4 bases and J by 6 bases, with 20 bases between the two germline ends. CDR3 length: 15 amino acids.

The chain links TRBV28 to TRBJ1-4, with D unresolved. The ends were cut back, 4 bases at V and 6 bases at J, with 12 bases in the middle. Germline V lookup: CDR1 MDHEN, CDR2 SYDVKM. The CDR3 covers 14 residues. CDR3 amino acids: CASSSPGSDEKLFF. The CDR3 DNA reads TGTGCCAGCAGTTCTCCGGGGTCGGATGAAAAACTGTTTTTT.

This chain connects TRBV15 to TRBJ2-7; perhaps TRBD2 as D (5 bases). The ends were cut back, 1 base at V and 0 bases at J, with 10 bases in the middle. Germline CDR1 is LNHNV and CDR2 is YYDKDF (reference sequence). This CDR3 is built from 15 residues. The CDR3 sequence is CATSRGTTSSYEQYF. Written as DNA, the CDR3 is TGTGCCACCAGCAGAGGCACAACTAGCTCCTACGAGCAGTACTTC.

The chain employs TRBV7-8 and TRBJ2-1; TRBD2 agrees at 12 bases. CDR1 and CDR2 (germline): SGHVS, FQNEAQ. V was pared by 6 bases and J by 8 bases, with 20 bases of the junction left unmatched. This CDR3 contains 19 residues. CDR3 amino acids: CASSSGLAGTPLLGDEQFF. In nucleotides, the CDR3 is TGTGCCAGCAGTTCCGGACTAGCGGGAACCCCTCTCCTTGGCGATGAGCAGTTCTTC.

This clone turned up a few times. V is TRBV28 and J is TRBJ1-6, with D possibly matching TRBD1 (5 bases). Trimming took off 3 bases at V and 7 bases at J, with 16 bases between the two ends. The CDR3 runs to 16 residues. Germline V lookup: CDR1 MDHEN, CDR2 SYDVKM. The CDR3: CASSFLRQHGNSPLHF. In DNA, the CDR3 is TGTGCCAGCAGTTTTTTACGACAGCACGGGAATTCACCCCTCCACTTT.

CDR3: CASMEPGATNEKLFF. Here the CDR3 DNA reads TGTGCCAGCATGGAACCAGGGGCAACTAATGAAAAACTGTTTTTT. V is TRBV28 and J is TRBJ1-4; D possibly corresponds to TRBD1 (6 bases). The germline V and J ends were trimmed by 7 bases and 0 bases, with 12 bases remaining between them. The CDR3 is 15 amino acids. Germline-derived CDR1 and CDR2 are MDHEN and SYDVKM.

The chain couples TRBV3-1 (or the pseudogene TRBV3-2) to TRBJ1-6, with TRBD1 identical over 10 bases. This CDR3 spans 15 amino acids. V was pared by 7 bases and J by 6 bases, with 6 bases of the junction left unmatched. Germline V gene lookup returns CDR1 LGHDT and CDR2 YNNKEL (reference sequence). In DNA, the CDR3 is TGTGCCAGCACCCTGGGGACAGGGGTTAATTCACCCCTCCACTTT. Protein sequence: CASTLGTGVNSPLHF.

The rearrangement links TRBV2 to TRBJ1-6; weak D call: TRBD1 (5 bases). CDR1 SNHLY and CDR2 FYNNEI come from the germline V gene. The CDR3 contains 13 residues. V was pared by 4 bases and J by 8 bases, with 9 bases between. The CDR3 nucleotides read TGTGCCAGCAGTGGTCAAGGGGATTCACCCCTCCACTTT. This gives the protein CASSGQGDSPLHF.

The chain is built from TRBV7-2 and TRBJ2-7, with TRBD2 matching over 10 bases. Germline CDR1 is SGHTA and CDR2 is FQGNSA. This CDR3 contains 16 residues. V lost 0 bases to trimming and J lost 5 bases; unmatched junction nucleotides: 7. CDR3 nucleotide sequence: TGTGCCAGCAGCTTAGCGGGACTAGCGAGGGGGGACGAGCAGTACTTC. This encodes CASSLAGLARGDEQYF.

This chain connects TRBV5-4 to TRBJ2-1; maybe TRBD2 (5 bases). CDR3 size: 12 residues. V was shortened by 2 bases and J by 5 bases, with 5 bases between the two germline ends. Looked up from germline, CDR1 is SGHNT and CDR2 is YYREEE (reference sequence). The CDR3 is CASSFGDNEQFF. The CDR3 DNA is TGTGCCAGCAGCTTCGGGGACAATGAGCAGTTCTTC.

The rearrangement links TRBV24-1 to TRBJ2-5; 9 bases line up with TRBD2. Germline assignment: CDR1 KGHDR and CDR2 SFDVKD. The CDR3 runs 17 residues. V lost 4 bases, J lost 0 bases, and 8 bases stayed unmatched. CDR3 sequence: CATSDPGVAGDQETQYF. DNA for the CDR3: TGTGCCACCAGTGACCCCGGGGTAGCGGGAGACCAAGAGACCCAGTACTTC.

The V and J genes are TRBV10-3 and TRBJ2-1; 11 bases fit TRBD2. Germline assignment: CDR1 ENHRY and CDR2 SYGVKD. The CDR3 is 16 amino acids. Losses at the gene ends were 3 bases for V and 2 bases for J; bases not matched to a gene: 3. The CDR3 sequence: CAISDPTSGAYNEQFF. The CDR3, as DNA: TGTGCCATCAGTGACCCGACTAGCGGGGCCTACAATGAGCAGTTCTTC.

This chain joins TRBV7-2 and TRBJ2-1; D gene ambiguous. The V end was cut by 3 bases, the J end by 0 bases, with 21 bases between. This CDR3 has 19 residues. The germline gives CDR1 SGHTA, CDR2 FQGNSA. CDR3: CASSFPSSSRSSSYNEQFF. CDR3 DNA sequence: TGTGCCAGCAGCTTTCCTAGTTCATCGAGGTCCAGCTCCTACAATGAGCAGTTCTTC.

The rearrangement links TRBV28 to TRBJ2-7, with 10 bases lining up with TRBD2. The CDR3 length is 15 residues. V lost 6 bases and J lost 2; bases outside the gene matches: 7. Germline V gene data show CDR1 as MDHEN and CDR2 as SYDVKM. The chain's CDR3 is CASSRGLAATYEQYF. The DNA of the CDR3 is TGTGCCAGCAGCCGCGGACTAGCGGCAACCTACGAGCAGTACTTC.

V gene TRBV6-5 combines with J gene TRBJ2-5; 7 bases match TRBD2. The J segment lost 1 base and the V segment lost 3 bases, leaving 8 bases of the junction unmatched. This CDR3 has 16 amino acids. Germline V gives CDR1 MNHEY, CDR2 SVGAGI. The CDR3 coding sequence is TGTGCCAGCAGTTATTCACTAGCGTTACTCCAAGAGACCCAGTACTTC. Amino acid sequence: CASSYSLALLQETQYF.

This chain connects TRBV10-3 to TRBJ1-4; D is possibly TRBD1 (5 bases). The CDR3 loop spans 13 amino acids. Trimming shortened V by 7 bases and J by 5 bases, and 11 bases separated the two germline ends. Germline V gene lookup returns CDR1 ENHRY and CDR2 SYGVKD. CDR3 sequence reads: CAITQGKNEKLFF. In nucleotides, the CDR3 is TGTGCCATCACGCAGGGAAAGAATGAAAAACTGTTTTTT.

V is TRBV2 and J is TRBJ2-4; D is possibly TRBD2 (5 bases). The V and J ends lost 3 bases and 8 bases respectively, with 5 bases between them. Germline V gene data show CDR1 as SNHLY and CDR2 as FYNNEI. This CDR3 has 11 residues. CDR3 loop: CASSEGDIQYF. In nucleotides, the CDR3 is TGTGCCAGCAGTGAGGGAGACATTCAGTACTTC.

V and J are TRBV30 and TRBJ1-1, with D unresolved. This CDR3 contains 13 residues. The V gene's germline CDR1 is GTSNPN and CDR2 SVGIG (reference sequence). Trimming left V 0 bases short and J 1 base short, with 6 bases between. CDR3 amino acids: CAWSVVWNTEAFF. For the CDR3, the DNA is TGTGCCTGGAGTGTTGTATGGAACACTGAAGCTTTCTTT.

A remark on this clone: The sample holds other DNA sequences that translate to the same CDR3. This rearrangement joins TRBV7-9 to TRBJ2-1; 7 nucleotides match TRBD1. V lost 1 base to trimming and J lost 0 bases; unmatched junction nucleotides: 3. The CDR3 is 16 amino acids. Per the germline V gene, CDR1 is SEHNR and CDR2 is FQNEAQ (reference sequence). CDR3 loop: CASSLGTGFSYNEQFF. CDR3 nucleotide sequence: TGTGCCAGCAGCTTAGGGACAGGTTTCTCCTACAATGAGCAGTTCTTC.

This clone was observed once. J is TRBJ2-5 and V is TRBV12-3 or TRBV12-4; D is unresolved. The CDR3 totals 12 residues. V dropped 8 bases and J dropped 0 bases, with 7 bases sitting between them. CDR3 loop: CASGPHQETQYF. CDR3 nucleotides: TGTGCCAGCGGGCCCCACCAAGAGACCCAGTACTTC.

This clone was recorded a few times. This chain uses TRBV5-1 with TRBJ1-1; 10 bases align to TRBD1. V was clipped by 2 bases and J by 5 bases; unmatched bases: 6. The CDR3 length is 15 residues. The V gene's germline CDR1 is SGHRS and CDR2 YFSETQ. In DNA form, the CDR3 reads TGCGCCAGCAGCTTCCTAGGACAGGGGGGAACTGAAGCTTTCTTT. Its translation is CASSFLGQGGTEAFF.

Details on this clone: Other DNA sequences in the sample encode the same CDR3. The chain recombines TRBV6-4 with TRBJ2-2, with 8 nucleotides matching TRBD2. Germline trimming cut 2 bases from V and 4 bases from J; bases unmatched to any gene: 0. CDR1 is MRHNA and CDR2 is SNTAGT in the germline V gene. The CDR3 is 14 residues long. The CDR3 bases are TGTGCCAGCAGTGACAGCGGGAGCACCGGGGAGCTGTTTTTT. Its translation: CASSDSGSTGELFF.